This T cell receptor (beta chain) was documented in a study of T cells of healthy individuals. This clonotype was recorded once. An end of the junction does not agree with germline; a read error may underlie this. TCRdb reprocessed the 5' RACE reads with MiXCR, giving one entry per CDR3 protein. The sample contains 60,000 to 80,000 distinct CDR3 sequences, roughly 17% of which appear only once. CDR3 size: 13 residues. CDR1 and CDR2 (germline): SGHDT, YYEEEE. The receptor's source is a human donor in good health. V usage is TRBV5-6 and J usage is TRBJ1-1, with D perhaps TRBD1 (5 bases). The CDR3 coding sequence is TGCGCCAGCAGCGTACCGGGGGACGCTGAAGCTTTCTTT. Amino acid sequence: CASSVPGDAEAFF.